The present TCR beta chain was sequenced within a study of beta chain features in type 1 diabetes. Study-wide points: Type 1 diabetes patients showed a moderate but significant shortening of TCRB CDR3s in all four CD4+ subsets. VDJ junctions from patients with type 1 diabetes contained fewer insertions and more deletions.

Blood was collected once per donor into heparin, averaging approximately 110 mL. This CDR3 is 16 amino acids long. V was pared by 4 bases and J by 5 bases, with 4 bases of the junction left unmatched. Germline V gives CDR1 LGHNA, CDR2 YSLEER. Expressed TCRB transcripts were sequenced because the isolated RNA had all been reverse transcribed beforehand. Clones were sequenced by immunoSEQ multiplex PCR, and TCRdb holds only the in-frame ones, with some missing. The data show about 300,000 clones, approximately 13% seen once. This clone was seen a few times. Antigen unknown. Sequencing input: naive CD4+ T cells from blood. The TCR sequence derives from a woman in her late teens or twenties with type 1 diabetes. This sequence joins TRBV4-3 and TRBJ2-2; TRBD2 agrees at 13 bases. The CDR3 region is CASSPWTSGGTGELFF. In DNA, the CDR3 is TGCGCCAGCAGCCCCTGGACTAGCGGGGGAACCGGGGAGCTGTTTTTT.